The rows below give T cell receptor beta chains drawn from one sample of a study of T cell responses to AZD1222 COVID-19 vaccine. Here immunoSEQ multiplex PCR was the method, and the copy in TCRdb shows in-frame clones only, minus some. The top ten clones hold approximately 9.3% of a sample with roughly 110,000 clones, approximately 90% of them seen once. The sample was peripheral blood, taken 28 days after the second AZD1222 dose. Source of these receptors: an adult who received the AZD1222 COVID-19 vaccine. CDR3s include the opening cysteine and the closing phenylalanine or tryptophan. A D gene is named only where the DNA matches it firmly. Clone sizes are given selectively: once, few, many, or a class where the clone is expanded.

D gene: -; V gene: TRBV7-8; J gene: TRBJ2-7; clone size: -; CDR3 protein: CASSHQTGEQYF; CDR3 DNA: TGTGCCAGCAGCCACCAGACAGGCGAGCAGTACTTC
D gene: -; V gene: TRBV6-6; J gene: TRBJ2-7; clone size: -; CDR3 protein: CASSYSEGGAYEQYF; CDR3 DNA: TGTGCCAGCAGTTACAGTGAAGGGGGGGCCTACGAGCAGTACTTC
D gene: -; V gene: TRBV15; J gene: TRBJ2-5; clone size: once; CDR3 protein: CATRGYQETQYF; CDR3 DNA: TGTGCCACCAGGGGTTACCAAGAGACCCAGTACTTC
D gene: -; V gene: TRBV5-4; J gene: TRBJ1-2; clone size: -; CDR3 protein: CASSLGQENYGYTF; CDR3 DNA: TGTGCCAGCAGCTTGGGTCAGGAGAACTATGGCTACACCTTC
D gene: TRBD1; V gene: TRBV10-2; J gene: TRBJ1-2; clone size: -; CDR3 protein: CASSVQGAGYTF; CDR3 DNA: TGCGCCAGCAGTGTTCAGGGGGCTGGCTACACCTTC
D gene: -; V gene: TRBV12-3/TRBV12-4; J gene: TRBJ1-3; clone size: -; CDR3 protein: CASRRDPRDTIYF; CDR3 DNA: TGTGCCAGCAGGCGGGACCCCCGGGACACCATATATTTT
D gene: -; V gene: TRBV5-1; J gene: TRBJ1-3; clone size: -; CDR3 protein: CAPVSSGNTIYF; CDR3 DNA: TGCGCCCCCGTTAGCTCTGGAAACACCATATATTTT
D gene: -; V gene: TRBV6-5; J gene: TRBJ1-5; clone size: -; CDR3 protein: CASSYGGRNQPQHF; CDR3 DNA: TGTGCCAGCAGTTACGGGGGGCGAAATCAGCCCCAGCATTTT
D gene: -; V gene: TRBV5-1; J gene: TRBJ1-2; clone size: -; CDR3 protein: CASSPQPRQVSYGYTF; CDR3 DNA: TGCGCCAGCAGCCCTCAACCGAGACAGGTCTCCTATGGCTACACCTTC
D gene: -; V gene: TRBV5-1; J gene: TRBJ2-2; clone size: once; CDR3 protein: CASSLDRGPGELFF; CDR3 DNA: TGCGCCAGCAGCTTGGACCGGGGTCCCGGGGAGCTGTTTTTT
D gene: -; V gene: TRBV5-1; J gene: TRBJ2-7; clone size: -; CDR3 protein: CASSWSTGRDFYEQYF; CDR3 DNA: TGCGCCAGCAGCTGGTCTACAGGGAGAGATTTCTACGAGCAGTACTTC
D gene: TRBD1; V gene: TRBV5-1; J gene: TRBJ1-3; clone size: -; CDR3 protein: CASSLAGGGSGNTIYF; CDR3 DNA: TGCGCCAGCAGCTTGGCAGGAGGGGGCAGTGGAAACACCATATATTTT